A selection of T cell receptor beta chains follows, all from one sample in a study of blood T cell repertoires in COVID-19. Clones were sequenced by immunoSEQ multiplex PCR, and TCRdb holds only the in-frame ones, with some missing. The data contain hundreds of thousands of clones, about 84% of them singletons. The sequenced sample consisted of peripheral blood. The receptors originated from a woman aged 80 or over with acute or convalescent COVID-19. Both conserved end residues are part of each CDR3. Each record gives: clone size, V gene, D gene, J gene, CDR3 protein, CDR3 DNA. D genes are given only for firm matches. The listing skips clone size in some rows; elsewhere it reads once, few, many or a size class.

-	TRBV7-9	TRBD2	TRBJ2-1	CASSLGASGRWGTYNEQFF	TGTGCCAGCAGCTTAGGGGCTAGCGGGAGGTGGGGAACCTACAATGAGCAGTTCTTC
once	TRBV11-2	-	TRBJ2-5	CASSLAVETQYF	TGTGCCAGCAGCTTAGCTGTGGAGACCCAGTACTTC
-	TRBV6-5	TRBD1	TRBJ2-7	CASSPGQGGEQYF	TGTGCCAGCAGCCCGGGACAGGGTGGCGAGCAGTACTTC
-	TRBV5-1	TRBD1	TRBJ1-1	CASSRSQGAGTEAFF	TGCGCCAGCAGCCGGAGTCAGGGGGCGGGCACTGAAGCTTTCTTT
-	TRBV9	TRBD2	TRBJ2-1	CASSLAGLGNEQFF	TGTGCCAGCAGCCTAGCGGGACTAGGCAATGAGCAGTTCTTC
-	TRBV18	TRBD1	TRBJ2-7	CASSPRTGLDEQYF	TGTGCCAGCTCACCACGGACAGGGTTGGACGAGCAGTACTTC
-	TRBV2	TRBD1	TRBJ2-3	CAIATGTERATDTQYF	TGTGCCATAGCGACCGGGACAGAAAGGGCCACAGATACGCAGTATTTT
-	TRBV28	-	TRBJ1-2	CASSLWTPYGYTF	TGTGCCAGCAGTTTATGGACACCTTATGGCTACACCTTC
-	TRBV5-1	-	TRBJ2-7	CASSLTGSYEQYF	TGCGCCAGCAGCTTGACAGGGTCCTACGAGCAGTACTTC
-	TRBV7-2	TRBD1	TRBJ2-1	CASSLGGTGGYEQFF	TGTGCCAGCAGCTTAGGGGGGACAGGGGGATATGAGCAGTTCTTC
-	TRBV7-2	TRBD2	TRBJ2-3	CASSLAWASGTPDTQYF	TGTGCCAGCAGCTTAGCATGGGCTAGCGGTACTCCAGATACGCAGTATTTT
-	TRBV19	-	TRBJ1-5	CASSIGTENQPQHF	TGTGCCAGTAGTATAGGGACAGAGAATCAGCCCCAGCATTTT
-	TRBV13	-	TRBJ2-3	CASSLGTRHTDTQYF	TGTGCCAGCAGCTTAGGGACCAGGCACACAGATACGCAGTATTTT
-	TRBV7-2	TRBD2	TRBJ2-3	CASSSGLGNTDTQYF	TGTGCCAGCAGCTCCGGACTAGGTAATACAGATACGCAGTATTTT
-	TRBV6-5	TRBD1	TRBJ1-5	CASRTDRDQPQHF	TGTGCCAGCAGAACGGACAGGGATCAGCCCCAGCATTTT
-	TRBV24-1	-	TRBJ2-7	CATSDSGRTQYEQYF	TGTGCCACCAGTGACAGCGGGCGGACACAGTACGAGCAGTACTTC
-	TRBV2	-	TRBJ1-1	CASRRGAGRGGTEAFF	TGTGCCAGCAGGCGGGGGGCCGGGCGTGGAGGCACTGAAGCTTTCTTT
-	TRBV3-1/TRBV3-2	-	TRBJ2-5	CASSRWPGQRETQYF	TGTGCCAGCAGCCGATGGCCCGGACAGAGGGAGACCCAGTACTTC
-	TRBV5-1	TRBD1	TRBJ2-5	CASTSAPGQGETQYF	TGCGCCAGCACCAGCGCCCCAGGACAGGGGGAGACCCAGTACTTC
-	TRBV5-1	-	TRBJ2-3	CASSLERRTSTDTQYF	TGCGCCAGCAGCTTGGAGCGTCGGACTAGCACAGATACGCAGTATTTT
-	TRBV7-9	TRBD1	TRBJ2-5	CASSLAGTGETQYF	TGTGCCAGCAGCTTAGCCGGGACAGGGGAGACCCAGTACTTC
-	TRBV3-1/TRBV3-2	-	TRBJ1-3	CASSRPGNTIYF	TGTGCCAGCAGCCGTCCGGGAAACACCATATATTTT
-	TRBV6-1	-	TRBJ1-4	CASSDRHNEKLFF	TGTGCCAGCAGTGACAGGCATAATGAAAAACTGTTTTTT
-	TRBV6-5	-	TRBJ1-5	CASRAFGGPQHF	TGTGCCAGCAGGGCATTTGGCGGGCCCCAGCATTTT
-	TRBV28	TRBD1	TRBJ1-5	CASTRDRGFHQPQHF	TGTGCCAGCACCCGGGACAGGGGGTTCCATCAGCCCCAGCATTTT
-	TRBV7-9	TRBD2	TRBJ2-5	CASSLGASSGAQETQYF	TGTGCCAGCAGCTTAGGGGCCTCCAGCGGGGCCCAAGAGACCCAGTACTTC
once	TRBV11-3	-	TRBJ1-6	CASSLDQNSPLHF	TGTGCCAGCAGCTTAGATCAGAATTCACCCCTCCACTTT
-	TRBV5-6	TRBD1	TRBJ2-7	CASSPSLGTDSYEQYF	TGTGCCAGCAGCCCCTCCCTCGGGACAGACTCCTACGAGCAGTACTTC
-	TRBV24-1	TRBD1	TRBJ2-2	CATSDWDRAGELFF	TGTGCCACCAGTGATTGGGACAGGGCCGGGGAGCTGTTTTTT
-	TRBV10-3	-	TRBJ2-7	CAISEMVGSVGHGAPYEQYF	TGTGCCATCAGTGAAATGGTAGGGAGTGTGGGCCACGGTGCCCCCTACGAGCAGTACTTC
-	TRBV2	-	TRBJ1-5	CASNQVINQPQHF	TGTGCCAGCAACCAGGTCATCAATCAGCCCCAGCATTTT
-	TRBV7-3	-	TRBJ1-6	CASSLMGRGNNSPLHF	TGTGCCAGCAGCTTAATGGGAAGGGGCAATAATTCACCCCTCCACTTT
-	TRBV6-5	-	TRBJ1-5	CASTSSAGAGQPQHF	TGTGCCAGCACCTCCTCGGCAGGGGCTGGCCAGCCCCAGCATTTT
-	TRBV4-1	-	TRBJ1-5	CASSHPTDQPQHF	TGCGCCAGCAGCCACCCGACAGATCAGCCCCAGCATTTT
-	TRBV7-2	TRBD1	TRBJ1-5	CASSSPGQGARQPQHF	TGTGCCAGCAGCTCTCCGGGACAGGGGGCGCGACAGCCCCAGCATTTT
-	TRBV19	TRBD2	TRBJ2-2	CASGGGAGGVITGELFF	TGTGCCAGTGGGGGCGGAGCGGGGGGCGTCATCACCGGGGAGCTGTTTTTT
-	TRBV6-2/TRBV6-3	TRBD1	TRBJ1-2	CASSGDRGFYGYTF	TGTGCCAGCAGCGGGGACAGGGGTTTCTATGGCTACACCTTC
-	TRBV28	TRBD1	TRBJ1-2	CASSLLGQGGYGYTF	TGTGCCAGCAGTTTATTGGGACAGGGGGGCTATGGCTACACCTTC
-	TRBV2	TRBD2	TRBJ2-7	CASSLLAGVYEQYF	TGTGCCAGCAGCCTACTAGCGGGAGTGTACGAGCAGTACTTC
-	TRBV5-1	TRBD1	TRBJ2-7	CASSLGGGQDLYEQYF	TGCGCCAGCAGCTTGGGAGGGGGACAGGACCTCTACGAGCAGTACTTC
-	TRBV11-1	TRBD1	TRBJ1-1	CASSLSGGTEAFF	TGTGCCAGCAGCTTATCAGGGGGCACTGAAGCTTTCTTT